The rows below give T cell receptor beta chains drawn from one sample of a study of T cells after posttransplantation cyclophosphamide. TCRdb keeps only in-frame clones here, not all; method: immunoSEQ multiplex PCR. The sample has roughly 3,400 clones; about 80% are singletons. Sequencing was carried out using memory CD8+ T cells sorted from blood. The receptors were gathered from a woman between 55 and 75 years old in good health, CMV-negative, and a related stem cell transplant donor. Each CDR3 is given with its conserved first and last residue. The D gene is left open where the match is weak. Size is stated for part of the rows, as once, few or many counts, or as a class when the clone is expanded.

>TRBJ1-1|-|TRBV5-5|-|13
TGTGCCAGCAGCTTGGGAGGGAACACTGAAGCTTTCTTT
CASSLGGNTEAFF
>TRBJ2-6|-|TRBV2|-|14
TGTGCCAGCGGTCCAGTAACTGGGGCCAACGTCCTGACTTTC
CASGPVTGANVLTF
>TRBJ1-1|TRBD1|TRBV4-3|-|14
TGCGCCAGCAGCCCCGGGACAGGGAGGATTGAAGCTTTCTTT
CASSPGTGRIEAFF
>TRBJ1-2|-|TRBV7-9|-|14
TGTGCCAGCAGCTTAGCTGGAGGCTCCTATGGCTACACCTTC
CASSLAGGSYGYTF
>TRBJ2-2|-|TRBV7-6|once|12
TGTGCCAGCAGCTGGCGGCCCGGGGAGCTGTTTTTT
CASSWRPGELFF
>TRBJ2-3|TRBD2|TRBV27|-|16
TGTGCCAGCAGTTCCACCGGGACTAGCGGCACAGATACGCAGTATTTT
CASSSTGTSGTDTQYF
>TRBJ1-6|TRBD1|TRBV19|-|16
TGTGCCAGTAGTAGACCTATGGGACAGGGGAATTCACCCCTCCACTTT
CASSRPMGQGNSPLHF
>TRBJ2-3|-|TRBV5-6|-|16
TGTGCCAGCAGCTCCCCGGATGGACTTCTCACAGATACGCAGTATTTT
CASSSPDGLLTDTQYF
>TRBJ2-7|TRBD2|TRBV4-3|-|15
TGCGCCAGCAGCCAAGACCGGGACTATCCCTACGAGCAGTACTTC
CASSQDRDYPYEQYF
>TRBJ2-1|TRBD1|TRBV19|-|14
TGTGCCAGTACCTCCGGGACAGGGAGGCATGAGCAGTTCTTC
CASTSGTGRHEQFF
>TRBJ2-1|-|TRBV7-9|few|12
TGTGCCAGCAGCCCGAGCGGCAATGAGCAGTTCTTC
CASSPSGNEQFF
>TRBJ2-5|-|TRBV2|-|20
TGTGCCAGCAGTGACTCCTTCAATGGGGATAGCGGGACAGCACAAGAGACCCAGTACTTC
CASSDSFNGDSGTAQETQYF
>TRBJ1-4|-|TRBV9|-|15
TGTGCCAGCAGCGCCGGAGAAGCAACTAATGAAAAACTGTTTTTT
CASSAGEATNEKLFF
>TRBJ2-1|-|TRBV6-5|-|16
TGTGCCAGCAGTTCCTTCAAGGAGAGACCCTACAATGAGCAGTTCTTC
CASSSFKERPYNEQFF
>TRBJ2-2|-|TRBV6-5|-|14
TGTGCCAGCAGTTCTAGGTCGGTCACCGGGGAGCTGTTTTTT
CASSSRSVTGELFF
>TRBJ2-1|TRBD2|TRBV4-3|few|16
TGCGCCAGCAGCCAAGTAGCGGGGGCGCTCAACAATGAGCAGTTCTTC
CASSQVAGALNNEQFF
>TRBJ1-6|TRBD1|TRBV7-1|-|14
TGTGCCAGCAGGATAACAGGGGGCGCGGGGCCCCTCCACTTT
CASRITGGAGPLHF
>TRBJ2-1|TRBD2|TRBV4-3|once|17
TGCGCCAGCAGCCAAGATAGGGGGACTAGCGGTTACAATGAGCAGTTCTTC
CASSQDRGTSGYNEQFF
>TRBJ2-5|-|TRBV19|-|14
TGTGCCAGTAGTATTCTTGGCAGCCAAGAGACCCAGTACTTC
CASSILGSQETQYF
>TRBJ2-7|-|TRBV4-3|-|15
TGCGCCAGCAGCCAGCCGGGCAGGGTGGACTACGAGCAGTACTTC
CASSQPGRVDYEQYF
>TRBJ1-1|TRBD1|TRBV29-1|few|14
TGCAGCGTTGGGGGAGGACAGGCGAACACTGAAGCTTTCTTT
CSVGGGQANTEAFF
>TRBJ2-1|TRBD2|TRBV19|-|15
TGTGCCAGTAGTATCACTAGCGGGGAGTACAATGAGCAGTTCTTC
CASSITSGEYNEQFF
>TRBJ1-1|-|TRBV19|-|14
TGTGCCAGTAGTATAGTTCCGGCAGGCCATGGGGCTTTCTTT
CASSIVPAGHGAFF
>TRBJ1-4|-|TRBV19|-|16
TGTGCCAGTAGTATCTCCAGGGGCCCAACTAATGAAAAACTGTTTTTT
CASSISRGPTNEKLFF
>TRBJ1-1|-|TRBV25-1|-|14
TGTGCCAGCGCCGCAGGGTTATCCCACACTGAAGCTTTCTTT
CASAAGLSHTEAFF
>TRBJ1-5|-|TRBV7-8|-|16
TGTGCCAGCAGCTTAGAAGCGGATCATAGCAATCAGCCCCAGCATTTT
CASSLEADHSNQPQHF
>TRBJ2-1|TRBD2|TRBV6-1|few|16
TGTGCCAGCAGTGAAGTGGTAGCGGGGGGGGGCAATGAGCAGTTCTTC
CASSEVVAGGGNEQFF
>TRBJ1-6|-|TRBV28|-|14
TGTGCCAGCAGTCTGAGCTCCTATAATTCCCCCCTCCACTTT
CASSLSSYNSPLHF
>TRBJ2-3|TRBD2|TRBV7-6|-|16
TGTGCCAGCAGCTTACCTAGCGGGCCTAGCACAGATACGCAGTATTTT
CASSLPSGPSTDTQYF
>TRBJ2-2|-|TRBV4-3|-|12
TGCGCCAGCAGCCAAGATAATAGGGAGCTGTTTTTT
CASSQDNRELFF
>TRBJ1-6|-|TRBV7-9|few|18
TGTGCCAGCAGCTTCAGCCACTCCCAGGGGCACCATAATTCACCCCTCCACTTT
CASSFSHSQGHHNSPLHF
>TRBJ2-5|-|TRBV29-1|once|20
TGCAGCGTTGAAGTGGAAACAGAGCCCCCGCGGGGTTCGTACCAAGAGACCCAGTACTTC
CSVEVETEPPRGSYQETQYF
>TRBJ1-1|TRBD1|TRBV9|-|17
TGTGCCAGCAGCGCTCCGGGACAGGGGCCCATGAACACTGAAGCTTTCTTT
CASSAPGQGPMNTEAFF
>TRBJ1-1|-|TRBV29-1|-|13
TGCAGCGTGGCCCGGACGGACTACACTGAAGCTTTCTTT
CSVARTDYTEAFF
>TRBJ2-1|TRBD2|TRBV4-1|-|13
TGCGCCAGCAGCCCCAGGACTAGCGGGGAGCAGTTCTTC
CASSPRTSGEQFF
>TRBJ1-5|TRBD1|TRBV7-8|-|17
TGTGCCAGCAGCTTAAGGGACAGGGGGCGTGGCAATCAGCCCCAGCATTTT
CASSLRDRGRGNQPQHF
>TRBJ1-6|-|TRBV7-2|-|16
TGTGCCAGCAGTATGAGGGCAGGTGCGCGGGATTCACCCCTCCACTTT
CASSMRAGARDSPLHF
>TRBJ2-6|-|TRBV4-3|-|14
TGCGCCAGCAACGCGGTTGCTGGGGCCAACGTCCTGACTTTC
CASNAVAGANVLTF
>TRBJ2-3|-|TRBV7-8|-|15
TGTGCCAGCAGCTTAAGGCGGGGGCTGGCAGGTACGCAGTATTTT
CASSLRRGLAGTQYF
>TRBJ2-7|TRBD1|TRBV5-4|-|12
TGTGCCAGCAGCAACACAGGGGACGAGCAGTACTTC
CASSNTGDEQYF
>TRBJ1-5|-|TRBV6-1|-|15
TGTGCCAGCAGTGACGGAACAGGGAGTAGTCAGCCCCAGCATTTT
CASSDGTGSSQPQHF
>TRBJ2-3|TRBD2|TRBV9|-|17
TGTGCCAGCAGCGGACTAGCGGGAGGGGGAGGCACAGATACGCAGTATTTT
CASSGLAGGGGTDTQYF
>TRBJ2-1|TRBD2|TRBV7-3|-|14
TGTGCCAGCAGCTCCGGGACTAGCGGGAGGGAGCAGTTCTTC
CASSSGTSGREQFF
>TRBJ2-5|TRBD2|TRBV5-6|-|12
TGTGCCAGCAGCTTCGGGGGGGGTGGCCAGTACTTC
CASSFGGGGQYF
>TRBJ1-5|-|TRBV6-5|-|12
TGTGCCAGCAGTTACCCCGGTCAGCCCCAGCATTTT
CASSYPGQPQHF
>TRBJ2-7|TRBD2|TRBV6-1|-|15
TGTGCCAGCAGTGAAGAGGCGGGAGGTGGATCCGAGCAGTACTTC
CASSEEAGGGSEQYF
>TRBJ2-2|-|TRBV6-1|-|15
TGTGCCAGCAGTACAGGGAATGGTCCCACCGGGGAGCTGTTTTTT
CASSTGNGPTGELFF
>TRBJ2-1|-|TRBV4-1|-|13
TGCGCCAGCAGCCAAGGAGAGCTTAATGAGCAGTTCTTC
CASSQGELNEQFF
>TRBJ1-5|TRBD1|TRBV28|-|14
TGTGCCAGCATTTTAGCAGGGGGCGCGCAGCCCCAGCATTTT
CASILAGGAQPQHF
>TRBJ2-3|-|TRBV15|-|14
TGTGCCACCAGCAGTGTGAGGGACACAGATACGCAGTATTTT
CATSSVRDTDTQYF
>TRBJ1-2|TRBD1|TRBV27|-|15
TGTGCCAGCAGTTTAGACAGGGGGCTTTTCTATGGCTACACCTTC
CASSLDRGLFYGYTF
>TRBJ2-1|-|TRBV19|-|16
TGTGCCAGTAGTCCGGGGGTGGCAGGGGGGTACAATGAGCAGTTCTTC
CASSPGVAGGYNEQFF
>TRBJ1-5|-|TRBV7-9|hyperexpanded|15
TGTGCCAGCAGCCCCACCACGGCAGGTTCACAGCCCCAGCATTTT
CASSPTTAGSQPQHF
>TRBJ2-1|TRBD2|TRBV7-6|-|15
TGTGCCAGCAGCCTCCTAGCGGGAGGAGGCAATGAGCAGTTCTTC
CASSLLAGGGNEQFF
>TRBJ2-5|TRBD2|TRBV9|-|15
TGTGCCAGCAGCGTAGACGGGAGGCCCTATACGACCCAGTACTTC
CASSVDGRPYTTQYF